These T cell receptor beta chains were read from a single sample in a study of shared T cell receptors in the human thymus. Sequencing used immunoSEQ multiplex PCR; TCRdb keeps in-frame clones, though not all of them. This table holds more than 550,000 clones, more than 70% found once. These data are also associated with another study on human thymus T cells.

What was sequenced was thymocytes. The source is a boy in the first two years of life with a congenital heart defect. Each CDR3 is given with its conserved first and last residue. Fields, in order: V gene, clone size, J gene, D gene, CDR3 protein, CDR3 DNA. The D gene is left open where the match is weak. Clone size is not always given. Where it is, it says once, few, many or a class for expanded clones.

>TRBV6-6|.|TRBJ2-1|.
CASSPGGRESNEQFF
TGTGCCAGCAGTCCTGGGGGGCGGGAGTCAAATGAGCAGTTCTTC
>TRBV5-1|.|TRBJ2-5|TRBD1
CASSHRGDRGRETQYF
TGCGCCAGCAGCCACCGTGGGGACAGGGGAAGGGAGACCCAGTACTTC
>TRBV28|once|TRBJ1-5|TRBD1
CASSPGQDGGPQHF
TGTGCCAGCAGCCCGGGACAGGACGGAGGGCCCCAGCATTTT
>TRBV4-1|.|TRBJ1-1|.
CASRTTISTEAFF
TGCGCCAGCAGAACGACTATTAGCACTGAAGCTTTCTTT
>TRBV19|.|TRBJ2-7|.
CASSTTPTGYEQYF
TGTGCCAGTAGTACAACCCCAACGGGTTACGAGCAGTACTTC
>TRBV30|.|TRBJ1-5|.
CAWSTQGGNQPQHF
TGTGCCTGGAGTACTCAGGGCGGCAATCAGCCCCAGCATTTT
>TRBV9|.|TRBJ2-1|TRBD2
CASSVFGLAGGPGYNEQFF
TGTGCCAGCAGCGTTTTCGGCCTAGCGGGAGGGCCCGGTTACAATGAGCAGTTCTTC
>TRBV4-2|.|TRBJ2-1|TRBD2
CASSQFSGGPGNEQFF
TGTGCCAGCAGCCAGTTCAGCGGGGGGCCAGGGAATGAGCAGTTCTTC
>TRBV9|.|TRBJ2-1|TRBD2
CASSVVAGGLSSYNEQFF
TGTGCCAGCAGCGTAGTAGCGGGGGGGCTTAGCTCCTACAATGAGCAGTTCTTC
>TRBV28|.|TRBJ1-4|.
CASSYRRVPPTTNEKLFF
TGTGCCAGCAGTTATCGCAGGGTCCCACCCACAACTAATGAAAAACTGTTTTTT
>TRBV6-5|.|TRBJ1-1|.
CASSYSDRKNTEAFF
TGTGCCAGCAGTTATTCGGACAGAAAGAACACTGAAGCTTTCTTT
>TRBV6-1|.|TRBJ1-5|TRBD1
CASLPHRGNQPQHF
TGTGCCAGCCTCCCGCACAGGGGAAATCAGCCCCAGCATTTT
>TRBV27|.|TRBJ1-6|.
CASSLTYRAYNSPLHF
TGTGCCAGCAGTTTAACATACAGGGCCTATAATTCACCCCTCCACTTT
>TRBV29-1|.|TRBJ2-5|.
CSVESERRKKETQYF
TGCAGCGTTGAGTCAGAACGCCGTAAAAAAGAGACCCAGTACTTC
>TRBV4-1|once|TRBJ2-5|TRBD2
CASSQDGGGYLETQYF
TGCGCCAGCAGCCAAGATGGGGGGGGGTATTTGGAGACCCAGTACTTC
>TRBV4-2|few|TRBJ1-5|.
CASSQAPERNYSNQPQHF
TGTGCCAGCAGCCAAGCCCCGGAGCGGAATTATAGCAATCAGCCCCAGCATTTT
>TRBV15|.|TRBJ1-4|.
CATSREYPGVKGPTNEKLFF
TGTGCCACCAGCAGGGAGTACCCAGGGGTAAAGGGACCAACTAATGAAAAACTGTTTTTT
>TRBV6-5|.|TRBJ2-7|.
CASSYGLGYEQYF
TGTGCCAGCAGTTACGGCCTAGGCTACGAGCAGTACTTC
>TRBV7-8|.|TRBJ1-2|.
CASSSLRDGYTF
TGTGCCAGTAGCTCCCTCAGGGATGGCTACACCTTC
>TRBV25-1|.|TRBJ2-3|.
CASSESILSGDTQYF
TGTGCCAGCAGTGAATCTATACTATCGGGAGATACGCAGTATTTT
>TRBV27|once|TRBJ2-7|TRBD2
CASSEGTSGEGQYF
TGTGCCAGCAGTGAAGGGACTAGCGGAGAGGGGCAGTACTTC
>TRBV9|.|TRBJ1-4|.
CASSVIMFF
TGTGCCAGCAGCGTAATAATGTTTTTT
>TRBV18|.|TRBJ2-7|TRBD2
CASPPTGTRNYEQYF
TGTGCCAGCCCACCTACCGGGACTAGGAATTACGAGCAGTACTTC
>TRBV27|.|TRBJ2-5|TRBD2
CASASGLASETQYF
TGTGCCAGCGCCTCGGGACTAGCGTCGGAGACCCAGTACTTC
>TRBV19|few|TRBJ2-7|.
CASSIILTGTYEQYF
TGTGCCAGTAGTATAATTTTGACAGGAACCTACGAGCAGTACTTC
>TRBV18|.|TRBJ2-7|.
CASSPPGDSHYEQYF
TGTGCCAGCTCACCACCCGGCGACAGTCACTACGAGCAGTACTTC
>TRBV14|.|TRBJ2-5|TRBD2
CASSQDLRTSGPREETQYF
TGTGCCAGCAGCCAAGATCTCCGGACTAGCGGGCCCCGGGAGGAGACCCAGTACTTC
>TRBV6-1|.|TRBJ2-7|TRBD1
CASSAPGQDPYEQYF
TGTGCCAGCAGTGCCCCGGGACAGGATCCCTACGAGCAGTACTTC
>TRBV7-9|.|TRBJ1-2|TRBD1
CASSFGQGLEIDYGYTF
TGTGCCAGCAGCTTTGGACAGGGGCTAGAGATCGACTATGGCTACACCTTC
>TRBV29-1|.|TRBJ2-2|.
CSAARLANTGELFF
TGCAGCGCAGCACGCCTAGCGAACACCGGGGAGCTGTTTTTT
>TRBV19|once|TRBJ2-1|TRBD1
CASSGRQGYYNEQFF
TGTGCCAGTAGTGGACGACAGGGCTACTACAATGAGCAGTTCTTC
>TRBV4-1|.|TRBJ1-1|.
CASSQDSDTIGTEAFF
TGCGCCAGCAGCCAAGATTCGGACACCATAGGGACTGAAGCTTTCTTT
>TRBV27|.|TRBJ1-4|TRBD1
CASRRQGPTNEKLFF
TGTGCCAGCCGCCGACAGGGCCCAACTAATGAAAAACTGTTTTTT
>TRBV2|.|TRBJ1-6|.
CASSDPDRLNSPLHF
TGTGCCAGCAGTGATCCTGACAGGCTTAATTCACCCCTCCACTTT
>TRBV28|.|TRBJ2-1|.
CASSFRGALYNEQFF
TGTGCCAGCAGTTTCCGGGGGGCCCTGTACAATGAGCAGTTCTTC
>TRBV5-1|.|TRBJ2-1|.
CASSSPVGSRVSEQFF
TGCGCCAGCAGCTCCCCCGTAGGTAGCAGGGTTAGTGAGCAGTTCTTC
>TRBV5-1|.|TRBJ2-2|.
CASSQKKNEDTGELFF
TGCGCCAGCAGCCAAAAGAAAAATGAGGACACCGGGGAGCTGTTTTTT
>TRBV4-1|.|TRBJ2-7|TRBD2
CASSQKKLAGGPYEQYF
TGCGCCAGCAGCCAAAAAAAGTTAGCGGGAGGGCCCTACGAGCAGTACTTC
>TRBV7-2|once|TRBJ2-7|TRBD2
CASSLGTSGSNEQYF
TGTGCCAGCAGCTTAGGGACTAGCGGGAGCAACGAGCAGTACTTC
>TRBV5-6|few|TRBJ2-7|TRBD2
CASSLGMETSEYEQYF
TGTGCCAGCAGCTTGGGTATGGAGACTAGCGAGTACGAGCAGTACTTC
>TRBV28|once|TRBJ2-7|TRBD2
CASSSASGTYPEQYF
TGTGCCAGCAGTTCCGCTAGCGGGACTTATCCCGAGCAGTACTTC